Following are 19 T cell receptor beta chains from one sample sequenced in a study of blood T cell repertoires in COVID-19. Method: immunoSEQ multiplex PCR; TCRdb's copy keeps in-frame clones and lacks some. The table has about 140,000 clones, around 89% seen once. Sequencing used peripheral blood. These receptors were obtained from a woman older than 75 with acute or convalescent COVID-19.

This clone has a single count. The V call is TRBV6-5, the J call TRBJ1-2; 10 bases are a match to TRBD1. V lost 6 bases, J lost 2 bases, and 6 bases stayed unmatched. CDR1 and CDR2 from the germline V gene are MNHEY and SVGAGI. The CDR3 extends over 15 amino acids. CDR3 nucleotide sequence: TGTGCCAGCAGAAGACAGGGGGCGCGGAACTATGGCTACACCTTC. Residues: CASRRQGARNYGYTF.

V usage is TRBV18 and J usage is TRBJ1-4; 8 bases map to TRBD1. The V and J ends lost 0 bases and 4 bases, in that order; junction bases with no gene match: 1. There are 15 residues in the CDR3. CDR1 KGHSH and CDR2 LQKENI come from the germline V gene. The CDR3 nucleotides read TGTGCCAGCTCACCACCGGGACAGGTTAATGAAAAACTGTTTTTT. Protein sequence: CASSPPGQVNEKLFF.

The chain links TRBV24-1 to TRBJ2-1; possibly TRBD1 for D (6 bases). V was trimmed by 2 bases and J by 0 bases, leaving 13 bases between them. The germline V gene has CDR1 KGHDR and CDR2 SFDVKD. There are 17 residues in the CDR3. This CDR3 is CATSDSTGTNSYNEQFF. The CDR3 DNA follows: TGTGCCACCAGTGATTCGACCGGGACAAACTCCTACAATGAGCAGTTCTTC.

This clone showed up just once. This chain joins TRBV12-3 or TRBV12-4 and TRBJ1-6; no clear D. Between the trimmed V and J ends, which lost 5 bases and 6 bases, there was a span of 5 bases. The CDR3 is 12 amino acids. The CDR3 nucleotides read TGTGCCAGCAGTGAGGGTAATTCACCCCTCCACTTT. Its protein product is CASSEGNSPLHF.

In nucleotides, the CDR3 is TGCGCCAGCAGCCAAGACAGGTCGAATCAGCCCCAGCATTTT. This gives the protein CASSQDRSNQPQHF. The genes are TRBV4-1 and TRBJ1-5; no firm D call. The ends were cut back, 0 bases at V and 4 bases at J, with 7 bases in the middle. The CDR3 contains 14 residues. From germline, CDR1 is MGHRA and CDR2 YSYEKL.

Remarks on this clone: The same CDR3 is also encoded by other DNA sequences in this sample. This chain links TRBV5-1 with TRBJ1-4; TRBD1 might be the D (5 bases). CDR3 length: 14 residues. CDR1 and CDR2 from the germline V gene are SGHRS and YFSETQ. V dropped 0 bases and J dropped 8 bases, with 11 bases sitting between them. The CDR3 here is CASSLGQGGEKLFF. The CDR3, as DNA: TGCGCCAGCAGCTTGGGGCAGGGAGGCGAAAAACTGTTTTTT. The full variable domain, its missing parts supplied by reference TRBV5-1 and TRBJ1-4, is KAGVTQTPRYLIKTRGQQVTLSCSPISGHRSVSWYQQTPGQGLQFLFEYFSETQRNKGNFPGRFSGRQFSNSRSEMNVSTLELGDSALYLCASSLGQGGEKLFFGSGTQLSVL.

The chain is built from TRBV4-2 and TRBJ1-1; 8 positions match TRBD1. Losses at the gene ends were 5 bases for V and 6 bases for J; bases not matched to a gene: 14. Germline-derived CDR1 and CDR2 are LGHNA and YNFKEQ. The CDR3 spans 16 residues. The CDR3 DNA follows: TGTGCCAGCAGCTCGACCAGGGTCGGACAGGGATCTGAAGCTTTCTTT. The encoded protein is CASSSTRVGQGSEAFF.

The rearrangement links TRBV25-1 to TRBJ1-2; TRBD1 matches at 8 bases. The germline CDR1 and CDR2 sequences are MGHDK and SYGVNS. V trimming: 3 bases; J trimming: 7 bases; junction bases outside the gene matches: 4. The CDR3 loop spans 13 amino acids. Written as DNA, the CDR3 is TGTGCCAGCAGTGACTTTGACAGGGGTGGCTACACCTTC. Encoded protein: CASSDFDRGGYTF.

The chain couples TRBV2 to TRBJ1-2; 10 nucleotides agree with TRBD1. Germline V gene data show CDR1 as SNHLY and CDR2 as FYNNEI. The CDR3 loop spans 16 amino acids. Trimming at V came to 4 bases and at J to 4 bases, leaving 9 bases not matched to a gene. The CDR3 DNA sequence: TGTGCCAGCAGTGTAGCGTCGGGACAGGGGATCTATGGCTACACCTTC. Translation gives CASSVASGQGIYGYTF.

The CDR3 is CASSPLQGAGNEQFF. The DNA of the CDR3 is TGTGCCAGCAGCCCCCTCCAGGGGGCGGGCAATGAGCAGTTCTTC. This chain joins TRBV7-6 and TRBJ2-1; TRBD1 aligns across 8 bases. Germline CDR1 and CDR2: SGHVS and FNYEAQ. The trim removed 5 bases at V and 6 bases at J, leaving 9 bases unmatched. The CDR3 consists of 15 residues.

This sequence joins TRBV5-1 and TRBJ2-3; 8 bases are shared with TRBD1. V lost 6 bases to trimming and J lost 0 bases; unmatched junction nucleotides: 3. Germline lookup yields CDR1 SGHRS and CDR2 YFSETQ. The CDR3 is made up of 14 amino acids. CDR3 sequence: CASKQGDSTDTQYF. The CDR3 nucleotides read TGCGCCAGCAAACAGGGGGATAGCACAGATACGCAGTATTTT.

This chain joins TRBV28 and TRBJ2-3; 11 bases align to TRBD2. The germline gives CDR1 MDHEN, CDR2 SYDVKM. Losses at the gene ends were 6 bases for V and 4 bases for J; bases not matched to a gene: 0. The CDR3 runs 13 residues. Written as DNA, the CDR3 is TGTGCCAGCAGACTAGCGGGGGCAGATACGCAGTATTTT. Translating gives CASRLAGADTQYF.

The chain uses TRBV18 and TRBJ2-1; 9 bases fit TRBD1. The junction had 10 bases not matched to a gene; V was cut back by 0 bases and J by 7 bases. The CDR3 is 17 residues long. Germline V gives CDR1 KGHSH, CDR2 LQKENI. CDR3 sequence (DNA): TGTGCCAGCTCACCACCCGGCCGGGACAGGGTGAAAAATGAGCAGTTCTTC. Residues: CASSPPGRDRVKNEQFF. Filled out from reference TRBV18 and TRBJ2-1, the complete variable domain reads NAGVMQNPRHLVRRRGQEARLRCSPMKGHSHVYWYRQLPEEGLKFMVYLQKENIIDESGMPKERFSAEFPKEGPSILRIQQVVRGDSAAYFCASSPPGRDRVKNEQFFGPGTRLTVL.

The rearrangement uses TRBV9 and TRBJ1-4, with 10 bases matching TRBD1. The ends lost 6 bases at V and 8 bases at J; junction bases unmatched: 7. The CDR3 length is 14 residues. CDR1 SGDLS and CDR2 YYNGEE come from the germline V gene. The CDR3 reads CASTRDRGEEKLFF. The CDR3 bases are TGTGCCAGCACCCGGGACAGGGGAGAGGAAAAACTGTTTTTT.

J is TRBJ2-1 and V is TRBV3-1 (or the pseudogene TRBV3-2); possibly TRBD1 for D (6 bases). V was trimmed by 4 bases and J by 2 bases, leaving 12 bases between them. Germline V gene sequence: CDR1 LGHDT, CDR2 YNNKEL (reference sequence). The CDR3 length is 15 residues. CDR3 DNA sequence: TGTGCCAGCAGCCCTACACGGGACACCTACAATGAGCAGTTCTTC. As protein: CASSPTRDTYNEQFF.

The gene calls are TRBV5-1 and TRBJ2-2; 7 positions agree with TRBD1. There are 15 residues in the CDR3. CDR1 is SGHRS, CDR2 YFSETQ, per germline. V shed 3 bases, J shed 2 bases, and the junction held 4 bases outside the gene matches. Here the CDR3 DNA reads TGCGCCAGCAGCTGGGGGACAGCCAACACCGGGGAGCTGTTTTTT. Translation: CASSWGTANTGELFF.

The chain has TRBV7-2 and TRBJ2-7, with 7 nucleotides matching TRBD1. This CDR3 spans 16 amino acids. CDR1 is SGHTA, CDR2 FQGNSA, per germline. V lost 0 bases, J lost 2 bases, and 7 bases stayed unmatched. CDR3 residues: CASSLAWDSYTYEQYF. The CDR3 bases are TGTGCCAGCAGCTTAGCGTGGGACAGTTACACCTACGAGCAGTACTTC.

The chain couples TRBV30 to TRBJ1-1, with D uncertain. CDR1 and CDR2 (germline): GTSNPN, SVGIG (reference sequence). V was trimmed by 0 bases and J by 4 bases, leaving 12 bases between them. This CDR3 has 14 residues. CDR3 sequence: CAWSVLGSGTEAFF. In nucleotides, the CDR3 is TGTGCCTGGAGTGTACTCGGGTCTGGCACTGAAGCTTTCTTT. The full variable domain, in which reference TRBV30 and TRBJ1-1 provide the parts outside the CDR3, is SQTIHQWPATLVQPVGSPLSLECTVEGTSNPNLYWYRQAAGRGLQLLFYSVGIGQISSEVPQNLSASRPQDRQFILSSKKLLLSDSGFYLCAWSVLGSGTEAFFGQGTRLTVV.

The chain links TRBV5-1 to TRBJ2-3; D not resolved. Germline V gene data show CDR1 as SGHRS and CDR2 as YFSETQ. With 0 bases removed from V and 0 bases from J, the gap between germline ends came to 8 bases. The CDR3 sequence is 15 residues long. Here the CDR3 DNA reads TGCGCCAGCAGCTTGGGAGAAATTAGCACAGATACGCAGTATTTT. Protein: CASSLGEISTDTQYF.